Detailed here is one T cell receptor beta chain. The data originate from a study of PD-L1 blockade in urothelial cancer. Study at large: Median T cell yield from blood was fewer than 150,000.

Generated by immunoSEQ multiplex PCR, the TCRdb table keeps only in-frame clones and is missing some. The repertoire includes 50,000 to 60,000 clones, 85% to 90% of them detected once, and about 2.6% sits in the top ten. The germline V gene encodes CDR1 GTSNPN and CDR2 SVGIG (reference sequence). The J segment lost 4 bases and the V segment lost 1 base, leaving 4 bases of the junction unmatched. The CDR3 is made up of 14 amino acids. Time point meaning: peripheral blood 6 weeks after treatment start. The material was PBMCs, obtained around atezolizumab (anti-PD-L1) treatment. V usage is TRBV30 and J usage is TRBJ1-5; the match to TRBD1 covers 7 bases. The TCR originated in a man aged 60 to 75 with urothelial cancer. Written as DNA, the CDR3 is TGTGCCTGGAGTGGACAGGGTAGGAATCAGCCCCAGCATTTT. The encoded protein is CAWSGQGRNQPQHF.